This entry concerns a single T cell receptor (beta chain). What it binds is unknown. This sample was taken from a study of shared clonotypes between healthy human individuals. Study at large: For every donor, three CD4 naive, three CD4 memory, two CD8 naive and one CD8 memory plates were used.

TCRdb keeps only in-frame clones here, not all; method: immunoSEQ multiplex PCR. The repertoire holds over 2,000,000 clones, with approximately 92% as singletons. Study-wide points: The low donor count limited represented genetic and exposure-history diversity.

Naive-designated CD8 cells lacked CD45RO, were positively enriched for CCR7, and omitted terminally differentiated effector memory CD45RA+ cells. The donors, healthy adults who were HIV-negative, had experienced no recent acute infections or vaccinations. The sequence derives from a man between 18 and 29 years old in good health. Some clones in this sample may be carry-over from other donors' samples. Sequencing was performed on naive CD8+ T cells from PBMCs.

The CDR3 spells CASSFVGGMAETQYF. The DNA of the CDR3 is TGCGCCAGCAGCTTCGTCGGCGGGATGGCGGAGACCCAGTACTTC. The genes are TRBV5-1 and TRBJ2-5, with D possibly TRBD2 on 6 matching bases. Germline V lookup: CDR1 SGHRS, CDR2 YFSETQ. The CDR3 has 15 residues. V was pared by 2 bases and J by 5 bases, with 16 bases between.